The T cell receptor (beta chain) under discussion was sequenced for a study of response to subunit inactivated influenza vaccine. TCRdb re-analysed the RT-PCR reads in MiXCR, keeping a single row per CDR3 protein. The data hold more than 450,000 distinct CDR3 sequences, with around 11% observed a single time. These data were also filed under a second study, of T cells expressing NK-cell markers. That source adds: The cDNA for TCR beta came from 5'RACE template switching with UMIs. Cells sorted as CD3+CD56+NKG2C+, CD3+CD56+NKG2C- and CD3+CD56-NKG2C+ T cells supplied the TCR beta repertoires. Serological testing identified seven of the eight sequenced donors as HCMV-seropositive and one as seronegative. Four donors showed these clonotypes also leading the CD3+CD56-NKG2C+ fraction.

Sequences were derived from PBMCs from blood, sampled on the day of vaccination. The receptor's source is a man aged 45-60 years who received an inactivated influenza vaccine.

The CDR3 DNA follows: TGTGCCAGCAGCCTTTTCTTGGGAGGAAACATTCAGTACTTC. The encoded protein is CASSLFLGGNIQYF. The V call is TRBV7-2, the J call TRBJ2-4; possibly TRBD2 for D (6 bases). In germline, CDR1 is SGHTA, CDR2 FQGNSA. The CDR3 covers 14 residues. V lost 5 bases and J lost 6, with 14 bases in between. Combining the CDR3 with reference TRBV7-2 and TRBJ2-4 gives the whole variable domain GAGVSQSPSNKVTEKGKDVELRCDPISGHTALYWYRQSLGQGLEFLIYFQGNSAPDKSGLPSDRFSAERTGGSVSTLTIQRTQQEDSAVYLCASSLFLGGNIQYFGAGTRLSVL.